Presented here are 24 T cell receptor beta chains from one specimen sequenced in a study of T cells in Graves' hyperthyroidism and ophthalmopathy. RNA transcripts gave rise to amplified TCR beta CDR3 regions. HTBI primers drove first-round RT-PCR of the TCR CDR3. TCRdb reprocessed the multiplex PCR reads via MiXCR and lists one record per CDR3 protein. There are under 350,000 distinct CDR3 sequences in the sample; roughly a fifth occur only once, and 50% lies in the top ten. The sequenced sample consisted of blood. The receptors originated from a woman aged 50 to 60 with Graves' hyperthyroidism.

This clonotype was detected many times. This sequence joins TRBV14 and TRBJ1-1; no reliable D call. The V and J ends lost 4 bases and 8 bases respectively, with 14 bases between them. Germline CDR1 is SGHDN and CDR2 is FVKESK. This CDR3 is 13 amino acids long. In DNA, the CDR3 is TGTGCCAGCAGCCTCCAGAGTTACTCCGAAGCTTTCTTT. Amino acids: CASSLQSYSEAFF.

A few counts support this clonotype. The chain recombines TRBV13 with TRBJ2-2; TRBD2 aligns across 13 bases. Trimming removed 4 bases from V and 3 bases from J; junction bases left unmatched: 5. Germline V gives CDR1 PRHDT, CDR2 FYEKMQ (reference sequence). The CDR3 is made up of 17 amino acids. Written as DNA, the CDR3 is TGTGCCAGCAGCTACCCTGGACTAGCGGGGGACACCGGGGAGCTGTTTTTT. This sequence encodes CASSYPGLAGDTGELFF.

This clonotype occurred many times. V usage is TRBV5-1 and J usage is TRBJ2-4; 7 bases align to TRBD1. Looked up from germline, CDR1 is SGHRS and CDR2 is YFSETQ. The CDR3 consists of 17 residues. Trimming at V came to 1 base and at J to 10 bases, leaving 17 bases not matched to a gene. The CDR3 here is CASSLRGTDSLGAIQYF. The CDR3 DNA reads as TGCGCCAGCAGCTTGAGGGGGACAGATTCCTTAGGAGCGATTCAGTACTTC.

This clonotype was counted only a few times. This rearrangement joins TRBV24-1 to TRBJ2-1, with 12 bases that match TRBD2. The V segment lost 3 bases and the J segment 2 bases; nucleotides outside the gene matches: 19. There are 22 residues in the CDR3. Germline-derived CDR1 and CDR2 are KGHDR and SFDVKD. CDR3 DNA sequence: TGTGCCACCAGTGATCCCAACCCATCACTAGCGGGAGGTTCCTCCACCTACAATGAGCAGTTCTTC. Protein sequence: CATSDPNPSLAGGSSTYNEQFF.

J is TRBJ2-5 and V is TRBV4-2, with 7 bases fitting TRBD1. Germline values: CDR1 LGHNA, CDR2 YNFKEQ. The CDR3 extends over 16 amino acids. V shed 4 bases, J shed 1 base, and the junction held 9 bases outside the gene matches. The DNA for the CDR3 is TGTGCCAGCAGCCGAGGACAGGTGGGGACCCAAGAGACCCAGTACTTC. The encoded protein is CASSRGQVGTQETQYF.

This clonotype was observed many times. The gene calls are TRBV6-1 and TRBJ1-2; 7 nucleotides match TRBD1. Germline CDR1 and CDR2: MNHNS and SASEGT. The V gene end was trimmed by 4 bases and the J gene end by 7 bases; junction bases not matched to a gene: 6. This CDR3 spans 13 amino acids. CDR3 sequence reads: CASSGDRAAGYTF. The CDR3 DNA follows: TGTGCCAGCAGTGGAGACAGGGCGGCTGGCTACACCTTC.

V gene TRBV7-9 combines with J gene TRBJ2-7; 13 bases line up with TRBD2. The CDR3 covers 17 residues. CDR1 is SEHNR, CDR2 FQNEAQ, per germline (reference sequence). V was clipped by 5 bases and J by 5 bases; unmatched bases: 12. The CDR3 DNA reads TGTGCCAGCAGCGGGACTAGCGGGACTACAGTAGGGCACGAGCAGTACTTC. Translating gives CASSGTSGTTVGHEQYF.

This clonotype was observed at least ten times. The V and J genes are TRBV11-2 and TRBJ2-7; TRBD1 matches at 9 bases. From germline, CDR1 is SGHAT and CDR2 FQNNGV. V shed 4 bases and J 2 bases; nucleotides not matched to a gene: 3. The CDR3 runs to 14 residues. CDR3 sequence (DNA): TGTGCCAGCAGCTCCGGGACAGGGACCTACGAGCAGTACTTC. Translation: CASSSGTGTYEQYF.

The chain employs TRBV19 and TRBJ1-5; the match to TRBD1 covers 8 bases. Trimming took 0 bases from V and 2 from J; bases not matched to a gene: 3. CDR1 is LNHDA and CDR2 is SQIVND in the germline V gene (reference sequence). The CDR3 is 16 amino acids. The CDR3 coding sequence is TGTGCCAGTAGTATAGATGGACAGGGAGGCAATCAGCCCCAGCATTTT. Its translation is CASSIDGQGGNQPQHF.

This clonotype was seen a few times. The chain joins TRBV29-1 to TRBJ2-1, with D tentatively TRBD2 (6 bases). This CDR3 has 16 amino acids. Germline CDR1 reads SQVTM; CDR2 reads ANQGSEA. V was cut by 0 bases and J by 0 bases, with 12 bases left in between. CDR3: CSVEDPTRSSYNEQFF. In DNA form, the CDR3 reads TGCAGCGTTGAAGATCCGACTAGGAGCTCCTACAATGAGCAGTTCTTC.

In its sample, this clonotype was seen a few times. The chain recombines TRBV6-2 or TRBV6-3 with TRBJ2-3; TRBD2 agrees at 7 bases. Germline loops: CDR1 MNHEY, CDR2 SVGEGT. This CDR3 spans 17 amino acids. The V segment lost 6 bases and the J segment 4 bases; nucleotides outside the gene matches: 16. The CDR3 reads CASRPPVEAGRSDTQYF. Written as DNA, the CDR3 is TGTGCCAGCAGGCCCCCTGTAGAAGCGGGACGATCAGATACGCAGTATTTT.

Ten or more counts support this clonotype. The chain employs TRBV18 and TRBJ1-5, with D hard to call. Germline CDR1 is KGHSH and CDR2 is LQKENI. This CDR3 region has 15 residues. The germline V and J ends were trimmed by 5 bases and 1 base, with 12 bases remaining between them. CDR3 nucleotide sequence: TGTGCCAGCTCAGAAAGAGCTGGGAGCAATCAGCCCCAGCATTTT. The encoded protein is CASSERAGSNQPQHF.

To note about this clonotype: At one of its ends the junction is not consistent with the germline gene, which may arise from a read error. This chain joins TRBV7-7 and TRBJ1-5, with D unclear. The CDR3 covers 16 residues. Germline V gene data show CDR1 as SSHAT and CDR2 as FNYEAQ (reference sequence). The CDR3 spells CASSHERAVSNQPQHF. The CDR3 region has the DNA TGTGCTAGCAGCCATGAGAGGGCAGTTAGCAATCAGCCCCAGCATTTT. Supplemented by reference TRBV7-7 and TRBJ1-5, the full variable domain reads GAGVSQSPRYKVTKRGQDVTLRCDPISSHATLYWYQQALGQGPEFLTYFNYEAQPDKSGLPSDRFSAERPEGSISTLTIQRTEQRDSAMYRCASSHERAVSNQPQHFGDGTRLSIL.

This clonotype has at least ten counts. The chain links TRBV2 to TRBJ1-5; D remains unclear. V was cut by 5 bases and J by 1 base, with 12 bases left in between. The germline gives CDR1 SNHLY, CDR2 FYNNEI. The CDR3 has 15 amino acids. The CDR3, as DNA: TGTGCCAGCAGTCAAGGATCCAGGAGCAATCAGCCCCAGCATTTT. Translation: CASSQGSRSNQPQHF.

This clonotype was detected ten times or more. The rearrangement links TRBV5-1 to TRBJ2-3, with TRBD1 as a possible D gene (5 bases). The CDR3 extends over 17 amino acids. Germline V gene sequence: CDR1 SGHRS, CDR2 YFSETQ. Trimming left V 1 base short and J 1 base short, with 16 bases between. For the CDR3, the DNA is TGCGCCAGCAGCTTGACAGGACCTTCTACTCGCACAGATACGCAGTATTTT. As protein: CASSLTGPSTRTDTQYF.

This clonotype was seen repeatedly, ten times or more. Here the CDR3 DNA reads TGTGCCAGCAGTCCCCTTCGAGCTGAAGCTTTCTTT. Translated, it gives CASSPLRAEAFF. The gene calls are TRBV28 and TRBJ1-1; D is unclear. V was shortened by 5 bases and J by 6 bases, with 10 bases between the two germline ends. CDR1 and CDR2 (germline): MDHEN, SYDVKM. This CDR3 is built from 12 residues.

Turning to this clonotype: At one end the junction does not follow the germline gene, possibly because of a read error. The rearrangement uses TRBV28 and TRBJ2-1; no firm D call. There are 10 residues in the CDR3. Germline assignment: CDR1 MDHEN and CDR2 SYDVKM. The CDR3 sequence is CASSYIEQFF. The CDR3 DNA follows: TGTGCCAGCAGCTACATTGAGCAGTTCTTC.

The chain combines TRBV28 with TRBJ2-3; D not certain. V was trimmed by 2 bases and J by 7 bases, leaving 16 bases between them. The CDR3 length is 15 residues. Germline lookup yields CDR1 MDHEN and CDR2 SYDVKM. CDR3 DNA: TGTGCCAGCAGTTTACCGGGTGCCGGTCGATATACGCAGTATTTT. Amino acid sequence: CASSLPGAGRYTQYF.

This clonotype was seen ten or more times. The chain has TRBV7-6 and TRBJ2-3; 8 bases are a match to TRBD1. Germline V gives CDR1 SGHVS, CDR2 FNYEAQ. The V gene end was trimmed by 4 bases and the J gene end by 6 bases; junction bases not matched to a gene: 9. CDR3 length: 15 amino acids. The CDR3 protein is CASSSWPGGADTQYF. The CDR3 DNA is TGTGCCAGCAGCTCCTGGCCAGGGGGCGCCGATACGCAGTATTTT.

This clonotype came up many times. CDR3 sequence: CASSERQPGGAEAFF. The CDR3 nucleotides are TGTGCCAGCAGTGAAAGACAGCCTGGCGGGGCTGAAGCTTTCTTT. The rearrangement links TRBV6-1 to TRBJ1-1; perhaps TRBD1 as D (5 bases). This CDR3 has 15 residues. The germline gives CDR1 MNHNS, CDR2 SASEGT. Trimming took off 2 bases at V and 6 bases at J, with 16 bases between the two ends.

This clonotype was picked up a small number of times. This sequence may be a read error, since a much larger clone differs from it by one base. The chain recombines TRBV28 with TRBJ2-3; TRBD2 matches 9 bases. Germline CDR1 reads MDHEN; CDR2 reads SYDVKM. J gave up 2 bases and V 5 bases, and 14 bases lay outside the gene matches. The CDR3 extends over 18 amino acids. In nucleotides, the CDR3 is TGTGCCAGCAGTGTAACCACGCTAGCGGGGACTAACACAGATACGCAGTATTTT. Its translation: CASSVTTLAGTNTDTQYF.

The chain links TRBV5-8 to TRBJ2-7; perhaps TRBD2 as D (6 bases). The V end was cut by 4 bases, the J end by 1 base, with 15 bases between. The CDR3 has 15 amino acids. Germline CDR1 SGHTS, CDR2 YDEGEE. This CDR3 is CASSQSTGVSYEQYF. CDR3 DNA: TGTGCCAGCAGCCAAAGTACGGGAGTTTCCTACGAGCAGTACTTC.

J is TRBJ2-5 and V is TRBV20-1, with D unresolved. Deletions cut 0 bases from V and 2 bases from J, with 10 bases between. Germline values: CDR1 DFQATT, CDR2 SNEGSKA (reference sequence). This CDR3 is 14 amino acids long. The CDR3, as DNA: TGCAGTGCTAGAGACTCTCCCTTGCAAGAGACCCAGTACTTC. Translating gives CSARDSPLQETQYF.

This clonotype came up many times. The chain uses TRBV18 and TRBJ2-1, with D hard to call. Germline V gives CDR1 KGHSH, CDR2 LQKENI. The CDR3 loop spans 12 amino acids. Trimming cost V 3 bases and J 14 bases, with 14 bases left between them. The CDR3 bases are TGTGCCAGCTCACCCAATGACGGTAGGGAGTTCTTC. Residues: CASSPNDGREFF.